At least ten counts were recorded for the clone carrying this T cell receptor (beta chain). Its antigen remains unknown. This record comes from a study of post-analysis software for immune sequencing data. This CDR3 region has 11 residues. In germline, CDR1 is MNHEY, CDR2 SVGAGI. The V and J ends lost 11 bases and 8 bases respectively, with 15 bases between them. Study-level findings and limits: Those samples that were prepared in the same batch co-clustered strongly by F measure. Higher frequency in patients than in controls was seen for about five TRBV segments, with TRBV5-6, TRBV5-1 and TRBV20-1 among them.

Built from TCR beta cDNA, the libraries had unique molecular identifiers in them. It was from about 0.98 to 11 million T cells that about 540,000 cDNA molecules came. TCRdb called the PCR reads again in MiXCR, with one record for every CDR3 protein. Of 170,000 or so distinct CDR3 sequences listed, roughly 30% are singletons. The chain is built from TRBV6-5 and TRBJ1-2; tentative D call: TRBD1 (6 bases). The receptor was derived from a girl aged 5 to 17 with multiple sclerosis. What was sequenced was blood. CDR3 loop: CAVMSGVGYTF. The CDR3 bases are TGTGCCGTCATGTCAGGGGTCGGCTACACCTTC.